This TCR beta chain was retrieved from a study of blood T cell repertoires in COVID-19. Whole-study context: The analysed material was cDNA or gDNA that came from T cells, B-cell-depleted T cells, or PBMCs.

Generated by immunoSEQ multiplex PCR, the TCRdb table keeps only in-frame clones and is missing some. The sample has 15,000 to 20,000 clones, about 89% seen once; the top ten hold 20% to 25%. V was clipped by 6 bases and J by 7 bases, with 16 bases between them. The germline gives CDR1 SNHLY, CDR2 FYNNEI. The CDR3 contains 14 residues. This chain joins TRBV2 and TRBJ2-1; D possibly corresponds to TRBD1 (8 bases). This clonotype originated in a man aged 55 to 69 with acute or convalescent COVID-19. Sequenced input: peripheral blood. CDR3 DNA sequence: TGTGCCAGCAGGGACAGGGCGCGGGGGAATGAGCAGTTCTTC. This codes for CASRDRARGNEQFF.